This is a list of T cell receptor beta chains from one sample in a study of T cells after yellow fever vaccination. MiXCR was run by TCRdb on the 5' RACE reads, yielding one entry per CDR3 protein. Here the sample spans about 320,000 distinct CDR3 sequences, over 8.5% being singletons. This material consisted of CD4+ T cells sorted from PBMCs, taken 45 days after the yellow fever booster vaccination. The receptor source for this set is a man between 18 and 35 years old who received the YFV17D yellow fever vaccine. Each CDR3 is given with its conserved first and last residue. The D gene is left open where the match is weak. Some rows mark clone size as missing; the rest say once, few, many or name a class of expanded clone.

CDR3 protein | CDR3 DNA | clone size | J gene | D gene | V gene
CASSPGGTNEQFF | TGTGCCAGCAGTCCGGGGGGGACCAATGAGCAGTTCTTC | few | TRBJ2-1 | TRBD2 | TRBV11-3
CASSTGQGNGYTF | TGTGCCAGCAGCACGGGACAGGGGAATGGCTACACCTTC | many | TRBJ1-2 | TRBD1 | TRBV7-2
CAISESRRGTDTQYF | TGTGCCATCAGTGAGTCGAGGCGGGGCACAGATACGCAGTATTTT | few | TRBJ2-3 | . | TRBV10-3
CASSVRGSYNSPLHF | TGTGCCAGCAGCGTAAGGGGGTCCTATAATTCACCCCTCCACTTT | few | TRBJ1-6 | . | TRBV9
CSAERGQNYGYTF | TGCAGTGCTGAGCGGGGACAAAACTATGGCTACACCTTC | few | TRBJ1-2 | . | TRBV20-1
CSAPLRGGYTF | TGCAGTGCTCCCCTCCGGGGGGGCTACACCTTC | few | TRBJ1-2 | . | TRBV20-1
CATSGGVFNQPQHF | TGTGCCACCTCCGGGGGAGTTTTCAATCAGCCCCAGCATTTT | . | TRBJ1-5 | . | TRBV12-3/TRBV12-4
CASSSRQGRETQYF | TGTGCCAGCAGCTCGAGACAAGGGAGGGAGACCCAGTACTTC | many | TRBJ2-5 | . | TRBV11-2
CASNLGLAGSNEQFF | TGCGCCAGCAACCTAGGACTAGCGGGGTCCAATGAGCAGTTCTTC | . | TRBJ2-1 | TRBD2 | TRBV5-1
CATSDGGTSGAKNIQYF | TGTGCCACCAGTGATGGCGGGACTAGCGGCGCCAAAAACATTCAGTACTTC | . | TRBJ2-4 | TRBD2 | TRBV24-1
CASSEASGRANEQFF | TGTGCCAGCAGTGAAGCCTCGGGGAGGGCCAATGAGCAGTTCTTC | few | TRBJ2-1 | TRBD2 | TRBV6-1
CASREQQRTDTQYF | TGTGCCAGTAGAGAACAGCAACGCACAGATACGCAGTATTTT | few | TRBJ2-3 | . | TRBV19
CASSVLAGYNEQFF | TGTGCCAGCTCTGTCCTAGCGGGGTACAATGAGCAGTTCTTC | medium-sized | TRBJ2-1 | TRBD2 | TRBV7-3
CASSLAAGGAYEQYF | TGCGCCAGCAGCTTGGCGGCAGGGGGCGCCTACGAGCAGTACTTC | few | TRBJ2-7 | TRBD1 | TRBV5-1
CAISESSRRRGELFF | TGTGCCATCAGTGAGTCGTCCAGGCGACGCGGGGAGCTGTTTTTT | few | TRBJ2-2 | . | TRBV10-3
CSASVPTVYNEQFF | TGCAGTGCTAGCGTTCCGACTGTTTACAATGAGCAGTTCTTC | . | TRBJ2-1 | . | TRBV20-1
CASSSRGGPSPLHF | TGTGCCAGCAGTTCAAGGGGGGGACCTTCACCCCTCCACTTT | . | TRBJ1-6 | . | TRBV11-2
CASSLDSLGLRLEGNQPQHF | TGTGCCAGCAGCTTAGACAGTTTGGGACTCCGCCTCGAAGGCAATCAGCCCCAGCATTTT | . | TRBJ1-5 | . | TRBV7-2
CASGLLSANTGELFF | TGCGCCAGCGGTCTACTATCGGCGAACACCGGGGAGCTGTTTTTT | . | TRBJ2-2 | . | TRBV5-1
CASSLVADRGNEQYF | TGCGCCAGCAGCTTGGTGGCGGACAGGGGGAACGAGCAGTACTTC | few | TRBJ2-7 | TRBD1 | TRBV5-1
CASSEQLAFQETQYF | TGTGCCAGCAGTGAGCAACTAGCTTTTCAAGAGACCCAGTACTTC | few | TRBJ2-5 | . | TRBV6-1
CASSLAPPGVETQYF | TGCGCCAGCAGCTTGGCACCCCCCGGAGTGGAGACCCAGTACTTC | many | TRBJ2-5 | . | TRBV5-1
CASSSSPMYNSPLHF | TGTGCCAGCAGCTCTTCTCCGATGTATAATTCACCCCTCCACTTT | . | TRBJ1-6 | . | TRBV7-9
CRLGGSSYNEQFF | TGCAGGTTAGGAGGGAGCTCCTACAATGAGCAGTTCTTC | . | TRBJ2-1 | . | TRBV20-1
CASSSAAGPLPGGYTF | TGCGCCAGCAGCTCGGCGGCAGGCCCCCTTCCGGGAGGCTACACCTTC | . | TRBJ1-2 | . | TRBV5-1
CASSLNLRNTIYF | TGTGCCAGCAGCTTAAACTTACGGAACACCATATATTTT | . | TRBJ1-3 | . | TRBV7-2
CASSPGSAVREKLFF | TGCGCCAGCAGCCCCGGCTCGGCAGTGAGGGAAAAACTGTTTTTT | . | TRBJ1-4 | . | TRBV5-1
CASPPGQGAGYTF | TGTGCCAGCCCCCCGGGACAGGGGGCTGGCTACACCTTC | . | TRBJ1-2 | TRBD1 | TRBV27
CASSEVENTEAFF | TGTGCCAGCAGTGAAGTCGAGAACACTGAAGCTTTCTTT | many | TRBJ1-1 | . | TRBV2
CATDPGTPASGEQYF | TGTGCCACCGACCCCGGGACTCCAGCTAGTGGCGAGCAGTACTTC | . | TRBJ2-7 | . | TRBV25-1
CASTYRQSTDTQYF | TGCGCCAGCACCTACCGACAGAGCACAGATACGCAGTATTTT | few | TRBJ2-3 | . | TRBV5-1
CASSPTGRFEQFF | TGTGCCAGCAGTCCGACAGGGAGGTTTGAGCAGTTCTTC | many | TRBJ2-1 | . | TRBV12-3/TRBV12-4
CASYNNLRTDTQYF | TGCGCCAGCTATAATAATCTCCGCACAGATACGCAGTATTTT | many | TRBJ2-3 | . | TRBV5-1
CASSPGLALNEQFF | TGTGCCAGCTCACCAGGACTAGCGCTCAATGAGCAGTTCTTC | few | TRBJ2-1 | TRBD2 | TRBV18
CASRLDWEGGYTF | TGTGCCAGCAGGTTGGACTGGGAAGGAGGCTACACCTTC | few | TRBJ1-2 | . | TRBV27
CASSFTGMGYTF | TGCGCCAGCAGCTTCACAGGAATGGGCTACACCTTC | . | TRBJ1-2 | . | TRBV5-1
CASSYGIAQETQYF | TGTGCCAGCAGTTACGGTATAGCACAAGAGACCCAGTACTTC | . | TRBJ2-5 | . | TRBV6-5
CASSLSGLYGYTF | TGTGCCAGCAGTTTAAGTGGATTATATGGCTACACCTTC | . | TRBJ1-2 | . | TRBV27
CASSYDFTQETQYF | TGTGCCAGCAGCTACGATTTTACCCAAGAGACCCAGTACTTC | . | TRBJ2-5 | . | TRBV7-2
CAISESRTGEVQPQHF | TGTGCCATCAGTGAGTCGAGGACAGGGGAAGTTCAGCCCCAGCATTTT | few | TRBJ1-5 | TRBD1 | TRBV10-3
CSASALAGGSYEQYF | TGCAGTGCTAGTGCCCTAGCGGGGGGCTCCTACGAGCAGTACTTC | few | TRBJ2-7 | TRBD2 | TRBV20-1
CSATWTSGQETQYF | TGCAGTGCTACCTGGACTAGCGGTCAAGAGACCCAGTACTTC | few | TRBJ2-5 | TRBD2 | TRBV20-1